Detailed here is one T cell receptor (beta chain). This sample is drawn from a study of blood T cell repertoires in COVID-19. Whole-study context: Spain, Italy and the United States supplied samples that represented acute and convalescent COVID-19. The cDNA or gDNA used as material had been derived from T cells, B-cell-depleted T cells, or PBMCs.

The CDR3 has 15 amino acids. V was clipped by 7 bases and J by 0 bases; unmatched bases: 3. Germline V CDR1 and CDR2: LNHDA, SQIVND (reference sequence). Clones were read by immunoSEQ multiplex PCR, and TCRdb kept only the in-frame ones, dropping some. Seen here are approximately 200,000 clones, around 80% observed once, and the top ten hold 12%. A Seattle source enrolled patients during active infection and followed them longitudinally. The TCR comes from an elderly woman with COVID-19, enrolled during active disease. Sequenced: peripheral blood. The chain joins TRBV19 to TRBJ2-1; 10 bases match TRBD2. CDR3 in DNA: TGTGCCAGTAAATCTAGCGGGAGCTCCTACAATGAGCAGTTCTTC. Amino acid sequence: CASKSSGSSYNEQFF.